This T cell receptor beta chain was identified during a study of a mutant IDH1 vaccine in newly diagnosed glioma. Overall study context: Of the patients given treatment, roughly 60% were male and about 38% were female, and a mean age of around 41 years was recorded. Radiotherapy, temozolomide, or both had been given previously, and both were given to most.

J gave up 3 bases and V 3 bases, and 13 bases lay outside the gene matches. Looked up from germline, CDR1 is LGHNT and CDR2 is FRNRAP. The CDR3 totals 20 residues. TCRdb keeps only in-frame clones here, not all; method: immunoSEQ multiplex PCR. The sample holds roughly 49,000 clones, around 92% seen once. As for this clone: What it binds is unknown.

The time point denotes: week 35, safety follow-up. In every dose of vaccine, 300 ug of mutant IDH1 20-mer peptide was given alongside topical imiquimod. This sample comprised PBMCs, obtained from a glioma patient whose treatment included an IDH1 peptide vaccine. This receptor was identified in a man aged 50-59 years with glioma. V usage is TRBV12-5 and J usage is TRBJ2-1; 14 nucleotides line up with TRBD2. The CDR3 reads CASGFGPGLAGAGIYNEQFF. The CDR3 nucleotides read TGTGCTAGTGGTTTCGGACCGGGACTAGCGGGGGCCGGCATCTACAATGAGCAGTTCTTC.